One and the same sample provided the 5 T cell receptor beta chains below, sequenced in a study of CD8+ T cells in alopecia areata. TCR sequencing used cDNA made by reverse transcription of extracted RNA. Measured with immunoSEQ multiplex PCR; TCRdb has only the in-frame clones, and not every one. The repertoire has 170,000 or so clones, around 63% of them found once; the top ten carry roughly 1.7%. The source material was CD4+ T cells sorted from blood, sampled at week 0. These receptors all stem from a human donor with alopecia areata.

This clone was seen once. The V and J genes are TRBV6-5 and TRBJ1-2, with unresolved D. Germline assignment: CDR1 MNHEY and CDR2 SVGAGI. Trimming stripped 2 bases from V and 2 bases from J, with 6 bases between. This CDR3 comprises 13 residues. The CDR3 DNA reads TGTGCCAGCAGTTACGACGGCAACTATGGCTACACCTTC. This sequence encodes CASSYDGNYGYTF.

V usage is TRBV5-1 and J usage is TRBJ2-7, with 9 bases fitting TRBD1. V gave up 0 bases and J gave up 5 bases; unmatched junction bases: 3. The germline V gene has CDR1 SGHRS and CDR2 YFSETQ. This CDR3 contains 14 residues. The DNA for the CDR3 is TGCGCCAGCAGCTTGGGGAGGACAGGGGACGAGCAGTACTTC. Protein: CASSLGRTGDEQYF.

The CDR3 DNA follows: TGTGCCAGCTGTAATCGAACGGGGTACATGAACACTGAAGCTTTCTTT. Protein sequence: CASCNRTGYMNTEAFF. The rearrangement joins TRBV18 to TRBJ1-1, with D uncertain. Germline V gives CDR1 KGHSH, CDR2 LQKENI. Trimming pared 7 bases from V and 0 bases from J, leaving 18 bases between. CDR3 length equals 16 residues.

The chain has TRBV5-6 and TRBJ2-7; 8 bases line up with TRBD2. V lost 1 base, J lost 0 bases, and 6 bases stayed unmatched. CDR1 and CDR2 from the germline V gene are SGHDT and YYEEEE. This CDR3 spans 16 amino acids. The CDR3 sequence: CASSLFQRGPSYEQYF. The CDR3 DNA reads as TGTGCCAGCAGCTTGTTTCAGCGGGGGCCCTCCTACGAGCAGTACTTC.

This clone was seen only a few times. The chain is built from TRBV29-1 and TRBJ2-3; D remains unclear. The CDR3 has 12 residues. Trimming cost V 7 bases and J 0 bases, with 8 bases left between them. The V gene's germline CDR1 is SQVTM and CDR2 ANQGSEA. CDR3 in amino acids: CSEIGSTDTQYF. For the CDR3, the DNA is TGCAGCGAGATTGGTAGCACAGATACGCAGTATTTT.